The 24 T cell receptor beta chains listed next were all sequenced from one sample in a study of blood T cell repertoires in COVID-19. Profiling relied on immunoSEQ multiplex PCR, and the TCRdb table lists in-frame clones only, not all of them. Of about 120,000 clones listed, around nine tenths were seen once; the top ten hold around 10%. Source material: peripheral blood. The receptors here all came from an older woman with COVID-19, enrolled during active disease.

This sequence joins TRBV6-6 and TRBJ2-1; 9 bases are shared with TRBD1. The CDR3 totals 17 residues. The V segment lost 5 bases and the J segment 1 base; nucleotides outside the gene matches: 9. Germline CDR1 is MNHNY and CDR2 is SVGAGI (reference sequence). The DNA for the CDR3 is TGTGCCAGCAGTCTATCACAGGGGGCTTTGTCCTACAATGAGCAGTTCTTC. This translates into CASSLSQGALSYNEQFF.

The chain is built from TRBV2 and TRBJ1-6, with 8 bases fitting TRBD1. This CDR3 is built from 15 residues. The germline CDR1 and CDR2 sequences are SNHLY and FYNNEI. V lost 7 bases to trimming and J lost 4 bases; unmatched junction nucleotides: 6. The CDR3 here is CASTGTGTYNSPLHF. The CDR3 DNA reads as TGTGCCAGCACCGGGACAGGCACTTATAATTCACCCCTCCACTTT.

The chain recombines TRBV7-5 with TRBJ1-2; the table's D call of TRBD1 was not tested on the DNA. TRBV7-5 corresponds to a pseudogene. The CDR3 runs to 16 residues. DNA for the CDR3: TGTGCCAGAAGCTTCCCCTGCGACAGAGCCGTTAATGGCTACACCTTC. Its translation: CARSFPCDRAVNGYTF.

The sample holds a few counts of this clone. This rearrangement joins TRBV28 to TRBJ1-6; a possible D gene is TRBD1 (5 bases). Trimming took 6 bases from V and 9 from J, leaving 15 bases between them. The CDR3 covers 14 residues. Germline CDR1 MDHEN, CDR2 SYDVKM. The CDR3 sequence: CASSKGQLGSPLHF. The CDR3 DNA reads TGTGCCAGCAGCAAAGGACAACTGGGTTCACCCCTCCACTTT.

The chain uses TRBV30 and TRBJ1-1, with TRBD1 identical over 7 bases. CDR3 length equals 14 residues. J was trimmed by 11 bases and V by 4 bases; bases with no gene match: 16. The germline CDR1 and CDR2 sequences are GTSNPN and SVGIG (reference sequence). The CDR3 DNA follows: TGTGCCTGGATGTCGACAGGGATTTATGGTTTGGCTTTCTTT. Its translation: CAWMSTGIYGLAFF.

The genes are TRBV21-1 and TRBJ1-5; TRBD1 is the table's D call, not checked against the DNA. TRBV21-1 is annotated as a pseudogene. The CDR3 sequence is 15 residues long. The CDR3 loop reads CASATPGTGGQPQHF. DNA for the CDR3: TGTGCCAGCGCGACTCCCGGGACAGGGGGTCAGCCCCAGCATTTT.

The rearrangement uses TRBV7-2 and TRBJ1-1; no clear D gene. The germline V gene encodes CDR1 SGHTA and CDR2 FQGNSA. Trimming stripped 3 bases from V and 0 bases from J, with 8 bases between. The CDR3 consists of 14 residues. CDR3 amino acids: CASSFIGMNTEAFF. In DNA form, the CDR3 reads TGTGCCAGCAGCTTCATCGGTATGAACACTGAAGCTTTCTTT.

In its sample, this clone was seen once. The CDR3 region has the DNA TGTGCCAGCTCAGGACAGGGGATTGAGGGCTACACCTTC. Its translation is CASSGQGIEGYTF. J is TRBJ1-2 and V is TRBV18; TRBD1 matches at 9 bases. V was clipped by 5 bases and J by 8 bases; unmatched bases: 6. This CDR3 contains 13 residues. CDR1 and CDR2 (germline): KGHSH, LQKENI.

This sequence joins TRBV19 and TRBJ2-7, with 9 bases aligning to TRBD2. Germline V gene sequence: CDR1 LNHDA, CDR2 SQIVND (reference sequence). The CDR3 runs 14 residues. Trimming removed 4 bases from V and 3 bases from J; junction bases left unmatched: 4. The CDR3 DNA sequence: TGTGCCAGTAGTAGATCTAGCGGGGACTACGAGCAGTACTTC. Residues: CASSRSSGDYEQYF.

This sequence joins TRBV28 and TRBJ1-2; TRBD1 might be the D (5 bases). This CDR3 is built from 13 residues. The V gene lost 4 bases and the J gene lost 1 base, with 7 bases spanning the gap. Per the germline V gene, CDR1 is MDHEN and CDR2 is SYDVKM. The CDR3 here is CASSSQGNYGYTF. CDR3 bases: TGTGCCAGCAGTTCTCAGGGTAACTATGGCTACACCTTC.

The rearrangement uses TRBV27 and TRBJ1-6; D gene uncertain. CDR3 length: 15 amino acids. Germline V CDR1 and CDR2: MNHEY, SMNVEV (reference sequence). Trimming removed 5 bases at V and 9 bases at J, with 17 bases between. The CDR3 loop reads CASSPLPTFRSPLHF. CDR3 nucleotide sequence: TGTGCCAGCAGTCCGCTACCCACTTTCCGTTCACCCCTCCACTTT.

The chain carries TRBV7-8 and TRBJ1-2; 7 bases are shared with TRBD1. This CDR3 comprises 14 residues. The V and J ends lost 0 bases and 6 bases, in that order; junction bases with no gene match: 4. Germline V gives CDR1 SGHVS, CDR2 FQNEAQ. The CDR3 sequence is CASSLADRTHGYTF. CDR3 DNA sequence: TGTGCCAGCAGCTTAGCGGACAGGACCCATGGCTACACCTTC.

V gene TRBV6-6 combines with J gene TRBJ1-5; D perhaps matches TRBD1 (6 bases). The germline V gene encodes CDR1 MNHNY and CDR2 SVGAGI (reference sequence). V lost 7 bases, J lost 2 bases, and 12 bases lay in between. This CDR3 contains 14 residues. The CDR3 region is CASKVTGRNQPQHF. The DNA of the CDR3 is TGTGCCAGCAAAGTGACAGGCCGCAATCAGCCCCAGCATTTT.

The chain links TRBV30 to TRBJ1-2; no definite D call. CDR1 and CDR2 (germline): GTSNPN, SVGIG (reference sequence). The CDR3 totals 12 residues. V was shortened by 2 bases and J by 4 bases, with 8 bases between the two germline ends. In DNA form, the CDR3 reads TGTGCCTGGAGTTCAGGCGTCTATGGCTACACCTTC. Encoded protein: CAWSSGVYGYTF.

This chain connects TRBV5-4 to TRBJ1-2, with a weak D call TRBD1 (6 bases). The CDR3 has 16 residues. V dropped 5 bases and J dropped 6 bases, with 23 bases sitting between them. Germline loops: CDR1 SGHNT, CDR2 YYREEE (reference sequence). CDR3: CASRSQKGGEVDGYTF. CDR3 sequence (DNA): TGTGCCAGCAGGTCCCAAAAGGGGGGGGAAGTCGATGGCTACACCTTC.

J is TRBJ1-5 and V is TRBV5-6; 9 positions agree with TRBD1. Germline V gene sequence: CDR1 SGHDT, CDR2 YYEEEE. The CDR3 is made up of 15 amino acids. Trimming cost V 1 base and J 6 bases; bases outside gene matches: 5. In DNA form, the CDR3 reads TGTGCCAGCAGCTTGACCGGGACAGGGATTCAGCCCCAGCATTTT. Translation gives CASSLTGTGIQPQHF.

This chain joins TRBV30 and TRBJ1-2, with D perhaps matching TRBD1 (6 bases). With 1 base removed from V and 8 bases from J, the gap between germline ends came to 14 bases. The germline CDR1 and CDR2 sequences are GTSNPN and SVGIG (reference sequence). The CDR3 runs to 13 residues. CDR3 DNA sequence: TGTGCCTGGAGTGCCCAGGGACAAGGGGGCTACACCTTC. Its translation is CAWSAQGQGGYTF.

The chain joins TRBV6-5 to TRBJ1-1; D may be TRBD1 (5 bases). The germline gives CDR1 MNHEY, CDR2 SVGAGI. The CDR3 is 13 residues long. V was shortened by 5 bases and J by 4 bases, with 11 bases between the two germline ends. DNA for the CDR3: TGTGCCAGCAGTAGACAGAGTTCCACTGAAGCTTTCTTT. Translating it yields CASSRQSSTEAFF.

The V gene is TRBV2, the J gene TRBJ2-7; TRBD2 agrees at 13 bases. CDR3 length: 14 residues. Germline V gene data show CDR1 as SNHLY and CDR2 as FYNNEI. The J segment lost 6 bases and the V segment lost 8 bases, leaving 7 bases of the junction unmatched. CDR3 residues: CASATSGGAGEQYF. Written as DNA, the CDR3 is TGTGCCAGCGCAACTAGCGGGGGGGCAGGCGAGCAGTACTTC.

This chain links TRBV5-6 with TRBJ1-6, with D possibly being TRBD1 (5 bases). The V end was cut by 2 bases, the J end by 7 bases, with 10 bases between. The CDR3 is 14 residues long. From germline, CDR1 is SGHDT and CDR2 YYEEEE. CDR3 bases: TGTGCCAGCAGCTTATGGGGGGAAAATTCACCCCTCCACTTT. Translation gives CASSLWGENSPLHF.

This clone occurred many times. V usage is TRBV5-1 and J usage is TRBJ2-1; 10 bases match TRBD2. Germline V lookup: CDR1 SGHRS, CDR2 YFSETQ. The V segment lost 0 bases and the J segment 5 bases; nucleotides outside the gene matches: 8. This CDR3 has 17 amino acids. The CDR3 DNA reads as TGCGCCAGCAGCTTGGCCTTTCGGACTAGCGGAAACAATGAGCAGTTCTTC. Encoded protein: CASSLAFRTSGNNEQFF.

The chain couples TRBV3-1 (or the pseudogene TRBV3-2) to TRBJ1-2, with D possibly TRBD1 on 6 matching bases. The V end lost 3 bases, the J end lost 4 bases, and 12 bases lay between the germline ends. This CDR3 region has 14 residues. Per the germline V gene, CDR1 is LGHDT and CDR2 is YNNKEL (reference sequence). The CDR3 loop is CASSQGAKGYGYTF. In DNA, the CDR3 is TGTGCCAGCAGCCAGGGGGCGAAAGGCTATGGCTACACCTTC.

The chain recombines TRBV2 with TRBJ2-3, with 10 bases lining up with TRBD2. The CDR3 is made up of 15 amino acids. Trimming took 8 bases from V and 4 from J; bases not matched to a gene: 9. The germline V gene encodes CDR1 SNHLY and CDR2 FYNNEI. CDR3 region: CASGKAGGPPDTQYF. The DNA for the CDR3 is TGTGCCAGCGGGAAAGCGGGGGGGCCGCCAGATACGCAGTATTTT.

This clone occurred once. This rearrangement joins TRBV3-1 (or the pseudogene TRBV3-2) to TRBJ1-2, with D unresolved. V gave up 0 bases and J gave up 3 bases, with 11 bases separating them. The CDR3 runs to 15 residues. The germline V gene encodes CDR1 LGHDT and CDR2 YNNKEL (reference sequence). CDR3 bases: TGTGCCAGCAGCCAAGATTTAAGACGGGACTATGGCTACACCTTC. Translating it yields CASSQDLRRDYGYTF.